This T cell receptor (beta chain) is from a study of T cell changes during pregnancy in multiple sclerosis. Trimming took 3 bases from V and 5 from J, leaving 7 bases between them. There are 12 residues in the CDR3. Germline V gene data show CDR1 as MGHRA and CDR2 as YSYEKL. Method: immunoSEQ multiplex PCR; TCRdb's copy keeps in-frame clones and lacks some. Seen here are about 38,000 clones, around 92% observed once, and the top ten hold approximately 8.3%. The specimen was CD8+ T cells from peripheral blood mononuclear cells, collected in the third trimester of pregnancy. The V and J genes are TRBV4-1 and TRBJ2-5, with a possible D match to TRBD2 (6 bases). The TCR was taken from a female donor with multiple sclerosis, enrolled in a pregnancy study. CDR3 DNA: TGCGCCAGCAGCCAGGAGGGGGAGACCCAGTACTTC. Translating it yields CASSQEGETQYF.